The rows below give T cell receptor beta chains drawn from one sample of a study of T cell responses to AZD1222 COVID-19 vaccine. TCRdb's copy holds only in-frame clones and misses some; the assay was immunoSEQ multiplex PCR. There are about 88,000 clones in the sample; roughly nine tenths occur only once, and less than 4% lies in the top ten. Here the sequenced sample was peripheral blood, taken on day 0 of AZD1222 vaccination. These receptors all come from an adult in good health. Each CDR3 is given with its conserved first and last residue. Each record gives: D gene, V gene, J gene, CDR3 DNA, CDR3 protein. A D gene is named only where the DNA matches it firmly.

TRBD1,TRBV29-1,TRBJ1-1,TGCAGCGTTGAACAGGGGGTTACTGAAGCTTTCTTT,CSVEQGVTEAFF
.,TRBV6-5,TRBJ1-5,TGTGCCGGGTCGGGCCCAAATAGCAATCAGCCCCAGCATTTT,CAGSGPNSNQPQHF
.,TRBV20-1,TRBJ1-1,TGCAGTGCTAGTACGGCAGCTAGGGATGGAGGGGCTTTCTTT,CSASTAARDGGAFF
.,TRBV7-9,TRBJ1-4,TGTGCCAGCAGCTTGGCGGGACTTGAAAAACTGTTTTTT,CASSLAGLEKLFF
.,TRBV11-2,TRBJ1-2,TGTGCCAGCAGCCCTACCCAGCTGAGTGGCTACACCTTC,CASSPTQLSGYTF
TRBD1,TRBV9,TRBJ1-1,TGTGCCAGCAGCGTAGAAGGCAGGGGGTACACTGAAGCTTTCTTT,CASSVEGRGYTEAFF
TRBD1,TRBV5-4,TRBJ2-5,TGTGCCAGCAGCCCGGACAGGGGCCAAGAGACCCAGTACTTC,CASSPDRGQETQYF
.,TRBV5-1,TRBJ2-2,TGCGCCAGCAGCTTGCTCGGGAGTCGGAACACCGGGGAGCTGTTTTTT,CASSLLGSRNTGELFF
.,TRBV7-2,TRBJ2-3,TGTGCCAGCAGCCCCCGGGGAGGCTCGGCAGATACGCAGTATTTT,CASSPRGGSADTQYF
.,TRBV5-1,TRBJ1-2,TGCGCCAGCAGCCCTGGGAGTAACTATGGCTACACCTTC,CASSPGSNYGYTF